This passage covers 26 T cell receptor beta chains from one sample sequenced in a study of cytomegalovirus exposure and HLA in healthy donors. In the PCR, 60 Vbeta and 13 Jbeta primers were used. This table comes from immunoSEQ multiplex PCR, and its TCRdb copy is limited to in-frame clones, with some not included. The sample has about 200,000 clones, about 90% seen once; the top ten hold roughly 1.3%. Sequences were obtained from PBMCs. The receptors shown here come from a man aged 25-45 years in good health and CMV-seronegative.

The chain combines TRBV7-8 with TRBJ1-1; D is possibly TRBD1 (5 bases). The CDR3 covers 15 residues. Germline-derived CDR1 and CDR2 are SGHVS and FQNEAQ. Trimming left V 4 bases short and J 1 base short, with 13 bases between. CDR3 DNA: TGTGCCAGCAGCTCCGCCGCGACAGCGAACACTGAAGCTTTCTTT. Translating gives CASSSAATANTEAFF.

The genes are TRBV19 and TRBJ1-2, with TRBD1 matching 12 bases. This CDR3 region has 15 residues. Looked up from germline, CDR1 is LNHDA and CDR2 is SQIVND (reference sequence). V shed 7 bases and J 11 bases; nucleotides not matched to a gene: 14. The CDR3, as DNA: TGTGCCAGTATGGGGACAGGGGGCGACCCTTATAAATACACCTTC. Residues: CASMGTGGDPYKYTF.

The chain uses TRBV7-9 and TRBJ2-1; 9 bases align to TRBD1. This CDR3 is built from 13 residues. V shed 5 bases, J shed 8 bases, and the junction held 4 bases outside the gene matches. Per the germline V gene, CDR1 is SEHNR and CDR2 is FQNEAQ (reference sequence). The CDR3 DNA reads as TGTGCCAGCAGCCCGACAGGGGGGGATGAGCAGTTCTTC. The encoded protein is CASSPTGGDEQFF.

The CDR3 DNA reads TGTGCCAGCAGTGCCCGGGGGGCCGCAGATACGCAGTATTTT. Translating gives CASSARGAADTQYF. This chain joins TRBV28 and TRBJ2-3; D may be TRBD2 (7 bases). This CDR3 contains 14 residues. Trimming took 5 bases from V and 4 from J, leaving 13 bases between them. Germline V gene sequence: CDR1 MDHEN, CDR2 SYDVKM.

The chain uses TRBV5-1 and TRBJ2-1, with D possibly TRBD2 on 6 matching bases. Germline V CDR1 and CDR2: SGHRS, YFSETQ. V was cut by 2 bases and J by 4 bases, with 10 bases left in between. This CDR3 region has 14 residues. The CDR3 region has the DNA TGCGCCAGCAGCTTTACGCGGGATTACAATGAGCAGTTCTTC. Amino acids: CASSFTRDYNEQFF.

The J gene is TRBJ2-7, the V gene TRBV27, with 10 positions matching TRBD1. Germline CDR1 and CDR2: MNHEY and SMNVEV (reference sequence). There are 14 residues in the CDR3. Losses at the gene ends were 5 bases for V and 3 bases for J; bases not matched to a gene: 4. Here the CDR3 reads CASSIGQGDYEQYF. The CDR3 DNA sequence: TGTGCCAGCAGTATCGGACAGGGGGACTACGAGCAGTACTTC.

The rearrangement joins TRBV7-8 to TRBJ2-7; 14 nucleotides line up with TRBD2. Germline V gene sequence: CDR1 SGHVS, CDR2 FQNEAQ. Trimming cost V 11 bases and J 4 bases; bases outside gene matches: 22. This CDR3 contains 19 residues. CDR3 nucleotide sequence: TGTGCCGCCGGGGGGGGAGGACTAGCGGGAGGTTCCCCCAATTACGAGCAGTACTTC. Its protein is CAAGGGGLAGGSPNYEQYF.

This chain uses TRBV5-8 with TRBJ1-6; a possible D gene is TRBD1 (5 bases). Deletions cut 6 bases from V and 7 bases from J, with 14 bases between. Germline values: CDR1 SGHTS, CDR2 YDEGEE. The CDR3 consists of 14 residues. CDR3 region: CASTRRAGNSPLHF. As DNA, the CDR3 is TGTGCCAGCACCCGCCGGGCAGGGAATTCACCCCTCCACTTT.

V usage is TRBV5-1 and J usage is TRBJ1-1; a weak D match, TRBD1 (5 bases). CDR1 and CDR2 from the germline V gene are SGHRS and YFSETQ. The CDR3 runs 15 residues. V was trimmed by 4 bases and J by 4 bases, leaving 17 bases between them. CDR3 residues: CASSPGDLVGTEAFF. The CDR3 region has the DNA TGCGCCAGCAGCCCTGGGGACTTGGTAGGCACTGAAGCTTTCTTT.

The rearrangement uses TRBV7-9 and TRBJ2-5; D ambiguous. This CDR3 spans 12 amino acids. The V and J ends lost 5 bases and 2 bases respectively, with 6 bases between them. Germline V gene data show CDR1 as SEHNR and CDR2 as FQNEAQ (reference sequence). The CDR3 bases are TGTGCCAGCAGCATAATTCAAGAGACCCAGTACTTC. This encodes CASSIIQETQYF. The entire variable domain, with the rest obtained from reference TRBV7-9 and TRBJ2-5, is as follows: DTGVSQNPRHKITKRGQNVTFRCDPISEHNRLYWYRQTLGQGPEFLTYFQNEAQLEKSRLLSDRFSAERPKGSFSTLEIQRTEQGDSAMYLCASSIIQETQYFGPGTRLLVL.

CDR3 residues: CASSLSRRGGELFF. The CDR3 bases are TGTGCCAGCAGTTTATCTCGGCGGGGCGGGGAGCTGTTTTTT. The chain carries TRBV27 and TRBJ2-2; a weak D match, TRBD2 (6 bases). The germline gives CDR1 MNHEY, CDR2 SMNVEV (reference sequence). Trimming left V 0 bases short and J 7 bases short, with 9 bases between. The CDR3 spans 14 residues.

The V gene is TRBV28, the J gene TRBJ2-7, with D maybe TRBD1 (5 bases). Trimming pared 5 bases from V and 2 bases from J, leaving 16 bases between. This CDR3 contains 15 residues. Germline CDR1 is MDHEN and CDR2 is SYDVKM. The CDR3 sequence: CASSQIKDRAYEQYF. CDR3 sequence (DNA): TGTGCCAGCAGTCAAATAAAAGACAGAGCCTACGAGCAGTACTTC.

For the CDR3, the DNA is TGCGCCAGCAGCTTGGGGGCTACAGGGTCAGGCTACGAGCAGTACTTC. Amino acid sequence: CASSLGATGSGYEQYF. The chain employs TRBV5-1 and TRBJ2-7; TRBD1 might be the D (6 bases). This CDR3 has 16 amino acids. V lost 0 bases and J 3 bases, leaving 16 bases between the germline ends. The germline gives CDR1 SGHRS, CDR2 YFSETQ. Full variable domain (missing parts from reference TRBV5-1 and TRBJ2-7): KAGVTQTPRYLIKTRGQQVTLSCSPISGHRSVSWYQQTPGQGLQFLFEYFSETQRNKGNFPGRFSGRQFSNSRSEMNVSTLELGDSALYLCASSLGATGSGYEQYFGPGTRLTVT.

The chain is built from TRBV21-1 and TRBJ2-1; the table calls TRBD1, which could not be checked here. TRBV21-1 is a pseudogene. This CDR3 region has 16 residues. In DNA, the CDR3 is TGTGCCAGCAGCCCCCCTGGGCTAGGGGTCCTCAATGAGCAGTTCTTC. This gives the protein CASSPPGLGVLNEQFF.

CDR3 DNA sequence: TGTGCCGTACAACAGGGGTTGAGCGAAAAACTGTTTTTT. Protein product: CAVQQGLSEKLFF. The J gene is TRBJ1-4, the V gene TRBV25-1, with TRBD1 identical over 7 bases. The V gene's germline CDR1 is MGHDK and CDR2 SYGVNS. CDR3 length: 13 residues. V shed 11 bases, J shed 8 bases, and the junction held 11 bases outside the gene matches.

This clone was counted only a few times. The chain uses TRBV7-8 and TRBJ2-2, with unresolved D. From germline, CDR1 is SGHVS and CDR2 FQNEAQ. V was shortened by 6 bases and J by 5 bases, with 4 bases between the two germline ends. The CDR3 has 11 residues. CDR3 nucleotide sequence: TGTGCCAGCAGTCAAACCGGGGAGCTGTTTTTT. This translates into CASSQTGELFF.

This chain links TRBV7-2 with TRBJ2-5; 7 bases map to TRBD1. Germline V gene data show CDR1 as SGHTA and CDR2 as FQGNSA. V lost 5 bases to trimming and J lost 2 bases; unmatched junction nucleotides: 2. This CDR3 comprises 13 residues. The DNA for the CDR3 is TGTGCCAGCAGCCAGGGACAGCAAGAGACCCAGTACTTC. Its protein is CASSQGQQETQYF.

This clone has more than one count but fewer than ten. The junction shows a germline mismatch at one end, possibly a read error. This chain links TRBV7-9 with TRBJ1-1; 8 bases are a match to TRBD1. This CDR3 is built from 16 residues. Germline V gene data show CDR1 as SEHNR and CDR2 as FQNEAQ (reference sequence). CDR3 amino acids: CSSSFHPDRGNTEAFF. CDR3 DNA: TGTTCCAGCAGCTTCCACCCTGACAGGGGGAACACTGAAGCTTTCTTT.

V usage is TRBV19 and J usage is TRBJ2-7; TRBD2 aligns across 14 bases. Germline V gene lookup returns CDR1 LNHDA and CDR2 SQIVND (reference sequence). The trim removed 4 bases at V and 7 bases at J, leaving 6 bases unmatched. The length of the CDR3 is 15 residues. In nucleotides, the CDR3 is TGTGCCAGTAGTAAGGGACTAGCGGGAGTCAGGGAGCAGTACTTC. As protein: CASSKGLAGVREQYF.

The gene calls are TRBV10-1 and TRBJ2-2; 7 bases agree with TRBD1. Looked up from germline, CDR1 is WNHNN and CDR2 is SYGVQD (reference sequence). Trimming removed 8 bases from V and 3 bases from J; junction bases left unmatched: 9. The CDR3 loop spans 15 amino acids. This CDR3 reads CASGDRDPDTGELFF. The CDR3 DNA reads as TGCGCCAGCGGAGACAGGGACCCGGACACCGGGGAGCTGTTTTTT.

This clone was seen only a few times. This rearrangement joins TRBV28 to TRBJ2-1, with a possible D match to TRBD1 (5 bases). Germline V gene data show CDR1 as MDHEN and CDR2 as SYDVKM. CDR3 length equals 12 residues. V lost 3 bases, J lost 7 bases, and 7 bases lay in between. CDR3 region: CASSFGANEQFF. The CDR3, as DNA: TGTGCCAGCAGTTTTGGGGCGAATGAGCAGTTCTTC.

The chain couples TRBV6-5 to TRBJ2-7, with TRBD1 identical over 7 bases. Germline V gene data show CDR1 as MNHEY and CDR2 as SVGAGI. Trimming took 0 bases from V and 2 from J; bases not matched to a gene: 4. The CDR3 sequence is 15 residues long. The CDR3 sequence is CASSYSTGSTYEQYF. DNA of the CDR3: TGTGCCAGCAGTTACTCGACAGGGAGTACCTACGAGCAGTACTTC.

The genes are TRBV28 and TRBJ2-7; TRBD1 matches 11 bases. The V gene's germline CDR1 is MDHEN and CDR2 SYDVKM. Trimming took 8 bases from V and 6 from J; bases not matched to a gene: 12. There are 15 residues in the CDR3. This CDR3 reads CASGASGTGGPEQYF. The DNA for the CDR3 is TGTGCCAGCGGGGCTTCCGGGACAGGGGGGCCCGAGCAGTACTTC.

V and J are TRBV19 and TRBJ1-2; maybe TRBD1 (6 bases). Trimming took 6 bases from V and 2 from J, leaving 16 bases between them. This CDR3 region has 15 residues. Germline V gives CDR1 LNHDA, CDR2 SQIVND (reference sequence). The CDR3 DNA sequence: TGTGCCAGTAGCGCTGAGGGGGTCCTAAACTATGGCTACACCTTC. Encoded protein: CASSAEGVLNYGYTF.

CDR3 region: CASKRTGDEKLFF. For the CDR3, the DNA is TGTGCCAGCAAACGTACGGGGGATGAAAAACTGTTTTTT. This chain uses TRBV6-5 with TRBJ1-4, with D possibly TRBD1 on 5 matching bases. There are 13 residues in the CDR3. Trimming removed 7 bases at V and 6 bases at J, with 12 bases between. Germline V gene sequence: CDR1 MNHEY, CDR2 SVGAGI.

The V gene is TRBV28, the J gene TRBJ1-1; 8 bases are a match to TRBD1. The V gene end was trimmed by 2 bases and the J gene end by 1 base; junction bases not matched to a gene: 9. CDR1 MDHEN and CDR2 SYDVKM come from the germline V gene. The CDR3 runs to 17 residues. CDR3 nucleotide sequence: TGTGCCAGCAGTTTAGTAGGGGTGACAGGGGCGAACACTGAAGCTTTCTTT. Protein: CASSLVGVTGANTEAFF. Together with reference TRBV28 and TRBJ1-1, the CDR3 gives the full variable domain: DVKVTQSSRYLVKRTGEKVFLECVQDMDHENMFWYRQDPGLGLRLIYFSYDVKMKEKGDIPEGYSVSREKKERFSLILESASTNQTSMYLCASSLVGVTGANTEAFFGQGTRLTVV.